The T cell receptor beta chain described here comes from a study of identical twins. This clonotype was recorded a few times. The V and J ends lost 8 bases and 0 bases, in that order; junction bases with no gene match: 7. Germline V gives CDR1 MGHRA, CDR2 YSYEKL. This CDR3 region has 14 residues. TCRdb used MiXCR to reprocess the 5' RACE reads, holding one entry per CDR3 protein. The table has some 560,000 distinct CDR3 sequences, nearly 10% seen once; the top ten hold under 3.5%. This same sample was also taken into another study, of yellow fever vaccine responses in identical twins.

The chain recombines TRBV4-1 with TRBJ2-7; 7 bases align to TRBD1. The sequence was collected from a woman between 18 and 29 years old in good health. Input material: PBMCs. CDR3 bases: TGCGCCAGCCAGATCGGGACAGCCTCCTACGAGCAGTACTTC. The encoded protein is CASQIGTASYEQYF.